Following are 16 T cell receptor beta chains from one sample sequenced in a study of blood T cell repertoires in COVID-19. Repertoires were generated with immunoSEQ multiplex PCR, while TCRdb's copy carries only in-frame clones and drops some. The table shows fewer than 700,000 clones, with about 89% occurring only once. Sequencing used peripheral blood. The receptors stem from a woman in her 50s with COVID-19, enrolled during active disease.

V and J are TRBV29-1 and TRBJ1-2, with D perhaps TRBD1 (5 bases). This CDR3 has 13 residues. Germline assignment: CDR1 SQVTM and CDR2 ANQGSEA. V dropped 4 bases and J dropped 4 bases, with 13 bases sitting between them. CDR3 nucleotide sequence: TGCAGCGTTGGAGCCAGGGCGGTCTATGGCTACACCTTC. Translating gives CSVGARAVYGYTF.

The V gene is TRBV6-5, the J gene TRBJ2-7, with D tentatively TRBD1 (6 bases). Trimming left V 8 bases short and J 1 base short, with 18 bases between. The CDR3 sequence is 15 residues long. Germline V gene lookup returns CDR1 MNHEY and CDR2 SVGAGI. The CDR3 region has the DNA TGTGCCAGCTCTGGCCGACAGGTCCCTTCCTACGAGCAGTACTTC. It codes for CASSGRQVPSYEQYF.

The chain uses TRBV7-6 and TRBJ2-2; a weak D match, TRBD2 (6 bases). Germline CDR1 reads SGHVS; CDR2 reads FNYEAQ. The CDR3 length is 16 residues. The ends were cut back, 5 bases at V and 5 bases at J, with 18 bases in the middle. The CDR3 DNA is TGTGCCAGCAGCCGCCTACAGGAGGGAAGAACCGGGGAGCTGTTTTTT. Translated, it gives CASSRLQEGRTGELFF.

This clone was observed once. V and J are TRBV6-5 and TRBJ2-1; 8 bases align to TRBD1. This CDR3 has 15 residues. V trimming: 7 bases; J trimming: 1 base; junction bases outside the gene matches: 6. Germline V gene sequence: CDR1 MNHEY, CDR2 SVGAGI. For the CDR3, the DNA is TGTGCCAGCACCCAGGACAGGGAGTCCTACAATGAGCAGTTCTTC. Translating it yields CASTQDRESYNEQFF.

The chain couples TRBV2 to TRBJ1-2; a possible D gene is TRBD1 (6 bases). Trimming left V 0 bases short and J 7 bases short, with 9 bases between. Germline values: CDR1 SNHLY, CDR2 FYNNEI. The CDR3 totals 13 residues. This CDR3 reads CASSEAKGGGYTF. CDR3 sequence (DNA): TGTGCCAGCAGTGAAGCTAAAGGGGGTGGCTACACCTTC.

This clone has a single count. V and J are TRBV5-1 and TRBJ2-7, with 7 bases lining up with TRBD1. J gave up 1 base and V 4 bases, and 5 bases lay outside the gene matches. The CDR3 length is 14 residues. Germline loops: CDR1 SGHRS, CDR2 YFSETQ. CDR3 loop: CASSVQGSSYEQYF. CDR3 in DNA: TGCGCCAGCAGCGTACAGGGGTCGTCCTACGAGCAGTACTTC.

This rearrangement joins TRBV4-2 to TRBJ2-7; TRBD2 might be the D (7 bases). CDR3 length: 14 amino acids. Germline V lookup: CDR1 LGHNA, CDR2 YNFKEQ. With 2 bases removed from V and 5 bases from J, the gap between germline ends came to 13 bases. The CDR3 protein is CASSQREGVHEQYF. Written as DNA, the CDR3 is TGTGCCAGCAGCCAAAGGGAGGGGGTCCACGAGCAGTACTTC.

As concerns this clone: The sample carries other DNA sequences with the same CDR3. The chain employs TRBV27 and TRBJ2-3; perhaps TRBD2 as D (5 bases). Germline loops: CDR1 MNHEY, CDR2 SMNVEV (reference sequence). Deletions cut 6 bases from V and 3 bases from J, with 7 bases between. The CDR3 is made up of 12 amino acids. As DNA, the CDR3 is TGTGCCAGCAGCAGAGGGACAGATACGCAGTATTTT. Translating gives CASSRGTDTQYF.

This sequence joins TRBV7-8 and TRBJ2-7; D is possibly TRBD2 (5 bases). Germline assignment: CDR1 SGHVS and CDR2 FQNEAQ. The CDR3 has 13 residues. The V gene lost 3 bases and the J gene lost 0 bases, with 6 bases spanning the gap. This CDR3 is CASSFGSSYEQYF. CDR3 DNA: TGTGCCAGCAGCTTTGGGAGCTCCTACGAGCAGTACTTC.

V is TRBV19 and J is TRBJ1-5, with a tentative D call TRBD1 (6 bases). Germline V gene lookup returns CDR1 LNHDA and CDR2 SQIVND (reference sequence). The V and J ends lost 7 bases and 2 bases respectively, with 18 bases between them. The CDR3 consists of 16 residues. The CDR3 is CASTPGAGFRNQPQHF. In nucleotides, the CDR3 is TGTGCCAGTACCCCAGGGGCAGGGTTTCGCAATCAGCCCCAGCATTTT. Variable domain in full (rest from reference TRBV19 and TRBJ1-5): DGGITQSPKYLFRKEGQNVTLSCEQNLNHDAMYWYRQDPGQGLRLIYYSQIVNDFQKGDIAEGYSVSREKKESFPLTVTSAQKNPTAFYLCASTPGAGFRNQPQHFGDGTRLSIL.

The rearrangement links TRBV20-1 to TRBJ2-5; no reliable D call. With 5 bases removed from V and 6 bases from J, the gap between germline ends came to 10 bases. Per germline, CDR1 DFQATT and CDR2 SNEGSKA (reference sequence). This CDR3 is 11 amino acids long. The chain's CDR3 is CSAGPLQTQYF. The CDR3 nucleotides read TGCAGTGCTGGGCCCCTACAGACCCAGTACTTC.

The rearrangement uses TRBV5-1 and TRBJ2-3; 9 bases agree with TRBD1. The CDR3 consists of 14 residues. The V gene end was trimmed by 4 bases and the J gene end by 4 bases; junction bases not matched to a gene: 4. Germline CDR1 reads SGHRS; CDR2 reads YFSETQ. The CDR3 sequence: CASSLRTGADTQYF. CDR3 nucleotide sequence: TGCGCCAGCAGCCTGAGGACAGGGGCAGATACGCAGTATTTT.

This chain connects TRBV6-1 to TRBJ2-1, with a possible D match to TRBD2 (7 bases). Germline V gene data show CDR1 as MNHNS and CDR2 as SASEGT. V gave up 3 bases and J gave up 3 bases, with 21 bases separating them. This CDR3 has 18 amino acids. The CDR3: CASSDQEGGTKYYNEQFF. CDR3 DNA sequence: TGTGCCAGCAGTGATCAGGAGGGGGGGACTAAATACTACAATGAGCAGTTCTTC.

This clone was recorded a few times. This chain connects TRBV6-5 to TRBJ2-3, with TRBD1 matching over 9 bases. V was pared by 7 bases and J by 4 bases, with 9 bases of the junction left unmatched. Germline V lookup: CDR1 MNHEY, CDR2 SVGAGI. CDR3 length: 15 residues. CDR3 protein: CASTATGGGADTQYF. In DNA form, the CDR3 reads TGTGCCAGCACTGCGACAGGGGGTGGTGCAGATACGCAGTATTTT.

V and J are TRBV23-1 and TRBJ1-2; D uncertain. TRBV23-1 has ORF status, its function being uncertain. V lost 10 bases, J lost 1 base, and 10 bases lay in between. CDR3 length: 12 residues. CDR3 nucleotides: TGCGCCACCTCGGTCCTTAACTATGGCTACACCTTC. It specifies CATSVLNYGYTF.

The rearrangement links TRBV2 to TRBJ1-1; D is unclear. The CDR3 length is 13 residues. Per germline, CDR1 SNHLY and CDR2 FYNNEI. Deletions cut 7 bases from V and 3 bases from J, with 12 bases between. CDR3 sequence reads: CASTPGRDTEAFF. The CDR3 nucleotides read TGTGCCAGCACCCCCGGTCGCGACACTGAAGCTTTCTTT.